This TCR beta chain was identified in a study of blood T cell repertoires in COVID-19. Study-wide background: Samples of COVID-19 (acute and convalescent) were obtained from the United States, Italy and Spain. The cDNA or gDNA used as material had been derived from T cells, B-cell-depleted T cells, or PBMCs.

CDR3 size: 15 residues. The V segment lost 5 bases and the J segment 8 bases; nucleotides outside the gene matches: 13. Germline V gives CDR1 LNHDA, CDR2 SQIVND (reference sequence). Generated by immunoSEQ multiplex PCR, the TCRdb table keeps only in-frame clones and is missing some. The repertoire holds 140,000 to 150,000 clones, around nine tenths seen once, with around 1.7% in the top ten. The receptor's source is a woman between 45 and 65 years old with acute or convalescent COVID-19. This rearrangement joins TRBV19 to TRBJ1-2; 8 bases are a match to TRBD1. What was sequenced was peripheral blood. This CDR3 is CASSRGQGGVGGYTF. The CDR3 nucleotides are TGTGCCAGTAGTCGAGGACAGGGCGGGGTCGGGGGCTACACCTTC.